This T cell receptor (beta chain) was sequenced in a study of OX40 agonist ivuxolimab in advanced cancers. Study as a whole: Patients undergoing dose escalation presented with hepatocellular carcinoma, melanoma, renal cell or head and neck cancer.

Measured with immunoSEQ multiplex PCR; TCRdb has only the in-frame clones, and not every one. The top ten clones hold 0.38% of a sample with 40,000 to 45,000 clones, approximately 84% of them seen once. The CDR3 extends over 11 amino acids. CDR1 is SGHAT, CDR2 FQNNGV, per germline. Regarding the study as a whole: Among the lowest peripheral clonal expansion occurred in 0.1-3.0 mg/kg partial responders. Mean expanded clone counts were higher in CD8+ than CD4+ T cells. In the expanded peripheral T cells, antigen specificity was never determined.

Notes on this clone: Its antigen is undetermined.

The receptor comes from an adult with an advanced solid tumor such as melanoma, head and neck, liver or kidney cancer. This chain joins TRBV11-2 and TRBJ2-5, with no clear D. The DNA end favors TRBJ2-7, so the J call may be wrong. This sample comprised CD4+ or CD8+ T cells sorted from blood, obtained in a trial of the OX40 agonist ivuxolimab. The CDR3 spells CASSSIYEQYF. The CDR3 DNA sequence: TGTGCCAGCAGCTCGATCTACGAGCAGTACTTC.